These 12 T cell receptor beta chains were all obtained from the same sample, sequenced in a study of T cells in Graves' hyperthyroidism and ophthalmopathy (dated by TCRdb to the late 2010s). Libraries were built with multiplex PCR. Sequencing was performed on an Illumina HiSeq 2000. The TCR beta CDR3 regions were amplified from the RNA transcripts. A first-round RT-PCR of the TCR CDR3 used the HTBI primer set with the Qiagen OneStep RT-PCR kit. The public reads were quality trimmed at Q25 with fastp and then assembled into clones with MiXCR by TCRdb, keeping productive beta chains. CDR3 protein sequences are deduplicated, and each keeps its most common genes and DNA. The sample table lists hundreds of thousands of distinct CDR3 sequences, about 20% of them with a count of one. Of the sample, about 50% is held by the ten largest clones. The material sequenced was blood. The receptors here all came from a man aged 40-49 years with Graves' ophthalmopathy.

The V and J genes are TRBV7-2 and TRBJ2-3; 9 bases are shared with TRBD1. The length of the CDR3 is 16 residues. The ends lost 1 base at V and 1 base at J; junction bases unmatched: 3. Germline V gives CDR1 SGHTA, CDR2 FQGNSA. The CDR3 is CASSLGDRVRTDTQYF. CDR3 DNA sequence: TGTGCCAGCAGCTTAGGGGACAGGGTACGCACAGATACGCAGTATTTT.

This clonotype occurred many times. The rearrangement joins TRBV6-1 to TRBJ1-2, with D possibly TRBD1 on 6 matching bases. Per germline, CDR1 MNHNS and CDR2 SASEGT. The CDR3 totals 13 residues. V lost 8 bases and J lost 8, with 18 bases in between. The CDR3 is CASSPGGESGYTF. CDR3 in DNA: TGTGCCAGCTCCCCTGGGGGCGAAAGCGGCTACACCTTC.

The V call is TRBV7-3, the J call TRBJ1-6; the D gene is possibly TRBD1 (6 bases). Germline CDR1 is SGHTA and CDR2 is FQGTGA. Trimming removed 3 bases at V and 0 bases at J, with 12 bases between. The CDR3 loop spans 17 amino acids. The CDR3 DNA reads as TGTGCCAGCAGCTTGAATGGAGGGGGCTCCTATAATTCACCCCTCCACTTT. Its protein is CASSLNGGGSYNSPLHF.

This clonotype has just a few counts. This chain connects TRBV7-2 to TRBJ2-7, with TRBD2 matching 10 bases. The V gene's germline CDR1 is SGHTA and CDR2 FQGNSA. After removal of 4 bases from V and 4 bases from J, the junction contained 16 bases not matched to a gene. The CDR3 totals 18 residues. The CDR3 protein is CASSSQTPLAGAHYEQYF. The CDR3 DNA follows: TGTGCCAGCAGCTCCCAAACCCCCCTAGCGGGAGCCCATTACGAGCAGTACTTC. Full variable domain (missing parts from reference TRBV7-2 and TRBJ2-7): GAGVSQSPSNKVTEKGKDVELRCDPISGHTALYWYRQSLGQGLEFLIYFQGNSAPDKSGLPSDRFSAERTGGSVSTLTIQRTQQEDSAVYLCASSSQTPLAGAHYEQYFGPGTRLTVT.

This clonotype was detected only a few times. The chain combines TRBV2 with TRBJ1-1; 10 bases align to TRBD1. The CDR3 spans 17 residues. J lost 11 bases, V lost 1 base, and 16 bases had no gene match. Germline CDR1 is SNHLY and CDR2 is FYNNEI. This CDR3 is CASSEEGGTGATHRAFF. CDR3 sequence (DNA): TGTGCCAGCAGTGAAGAGGGGGGGACAGGGGCCACACACAGGGCTTTCTTT.

This clonotype has just a few counts. V and J are TRBV12-3 or TRBV12-4 and TRBJ2-1; a possible D gene is TRBD2 (7 bases). Deletions cut 8 bases from V and 8 bases from J, with 22 bases between. The CDR3 consists of 15 residues. CDR3 protein: CASQPQGGANYEQFF. CDR3 DNA sequence: TGTGCCAGCCAGCCCCAAGGGGGGGCCAACTATGAGCAGTTCTTC.

Ten or more counts support this clonotype. In DNA form, the CDR3 reads TGCAGTGCTCGACCAGCTAGCGCTCAAGAGACCCAGTACTTC. It is translated as CSARPASAQETQYF. V is TRBV20-1 and J is TRBJ2-5, with D tentatively TRBD2 (6 bases). V was trimmed by 5 bases and J by 2 bases, leaving 15 bases between them. Germline V CDR1 and CDR2: DFQATT, SNEGSKA (reference sequence). The CDR3 contains 14 residues.

The chain recombines TRBV19 with TRBJ2-2; 12 bases align to TRBD2. This CDR3 is built from 19 residues. CDR1 LNHDA and CDR2 SQIVND come from the germline V gene (reference sequence). V shed 4 bases and J 6 bases; nucleotides not matched to a gene: 15. The CDR3 DNA reads as TGTGCCAGTAGTAGGGGTGGACTAGCGGGGCTCGGATTCGCCGGGGAGCTGTTTTTT. The encoded protein is CASSRGGLAGLGFAGELFF.

There are many counts of this clonotype. The V call is TRBV28, the J call TRBJ2-7, with a possible D match to TRBD1 (6 bases). The germline V and J ends were trimmed by 1 base and 5 bases, with 18 bases remaining between them. Germline V gives CDR1 MDHEN, CDR2 SYDVKM. The CDR3 extends over 16 amino acids. The CDR3 reads CASSLSGTPGRDEQYF. The CDR3 nucleotides read TGTGCCAGCAGTTTATCCGGGACACCCGGAAGGGACGAGCAGTACTTC.

The chain links TRBV15 to TRBJ2-3, with 7 bases fitting TRBD1. The junction had 13 bases not matched to a gene; V was cut back by 4 bases and J by 3 bases. Germline loops: CDR1 LNHNV, CDR2 YYDKDF (reference sequence). This CDR3 is 17 amino acids long. In DNA, the CDR3 is TGTGCCACCAGCATCCTGGCTTCCGGGACAGTAACAGATACGCAGTATTTT. Translating gives CATSILASGTVTDTQYF.

This clonotype was found a few times. The chain uses TRBV2 and TRBJ1-5; D remains unclear. Deletions cut 6 bases from V and 4 bases from J, with 13 bases between. The CDR3 totals 14 residues. Germline V gene sequence: CDR1 SNHLY, CDR2 FYNNEI. This chain's CDR3 is CASSATTENQPQHF. CDR3 sequence (DNA): TGTGCCAGCAGCGCCACCACAGAAAATCAGCCCCAGCATTTT.

This clonotype was observed at least ten times. V gene TRBV20-1 combines with J gene TRBJ2-7; TRBD2 agrees at 10 bases. The germline V gene encodes CDR1 DFQATT and CDR2 SNEGSKA (reference sequence). Trimming removed 5 bases from V and 4 bases from J; junction bases left unmatched: 8. The CDR3 spans 14 residues. The CDR3: CSADLAGESYEQYF. The DNA for the CDR3 is TGCAGTGCTGACCTAGCGGGAGAATCTTACGAGCAGTACTTC.